This T cell receptor beta chain was identified in a study of vaccination and CD4 T cells after COVID-19. Findings and limits, study-wide: In convalescent patients, 304 of 307 vaccine-specific clones were mono-reactive for SARS-CoV-2 spike. A nonsignificant median increase from around 20 to 38 SARS-CoV-2-reactive clonotypes was observed.

From germline, CDR1 is SGHDT and CDR2 YYEEEE. Trimming shortened V by 3 bases and J by 0 bases, and 12 bases separated the two germline ends. The CDR3 has 15 residues. Sequencing of the DNA from cultured CD4+ T cells was carried out with the Oncomine TCR Beta short-read assay. TCRdb ran MiXCR on the PCR reads and lists one entry per CDR3 protein. The sample shows fewer than 30,000 distinct CDR3 sequences, 55% to 80% of them seen only once. Treatment described: roughly 11-day PBMC culture with coronavirus spike peptide pools or control peptides (ViraFEST assay). With respect to this clonotype: The antigen remains unidentified.

This chain uses TRBV5-6 with TRBJ1-2; maybe TRBD1 (6 bases). This specimen consisted of CD4+ T cells from blood, cultured in vitro, obtained after SARS-CoV-2 vaccination. The receptor was derived from a human donor who received a COVID-19 vaccine. CDR3 loop: CASSWGRRTNYGYTF. CDR3 DNA: TGTGCCAGCAGCTGGGGGCGGAGGACTAACTATGGCTACACCTTC.